What follows are 5 T cell receptor beta chains derived from one specimen sequenced in a study of cytomegalovirus exposure and HLA in healthy donors. A multiplex PCR was run with 60 Vbeta primers and 13 Jbeta primers. Profiled with immunoSEQ multiplex PCR; TCRdb holds only in-frame clones, not every one. The data show some 190,000 clones, with roughly 10% seen just once and roughly 1.4% held by the top ten. The sequencing sample was made of PBMCs. Receptors originate from a woman in her 30s in good health and CMV-seropositive.

V gene TRBV7-9 combines with J gene TRBJ2-5; tentative D call: TRBD1 (5 bases). V lost 2 bases to trimming and J lost 2 bases, with 9 bases between them. Germline V gene data show CDR1 as SEHNR and CDR2 as FQNEAQ (reference sequence). This CDR3 has 14 amino acids. CDR3 DNA sequence: TGTGCCAGCAGCTTACTACAGGAACAAGAGACCCAGTACTTC. Encoded protein: CASSLLQEQETQYF.

The V gene is TRBV9, the J gene TRBJ1-2; 11 nucleotides align to TRBD1. The V gene's germline CDR1 is SGDLS and CDR2 YYNGEE. The CDR3 is 17 amino acids. The J segment lost 2 bases and the V segment lost 2 bases, leaving 8 bases of the junction unmatched. The CDR3 loop reads CASSVSGTGGLNYGYTF. The CDR3 nucleotides are TGTGCCAGCAGCGTTTCCGGGACAGGGGGTTTAAACTATGGCTACACCTTC.

This clone was seen a handful of times. The chain carries TRBV27 and TRBJ2-7; possibly TRBD1 for D (6 bases). Trimming stripped 4 bases from V and 2 bases from J, with 12 bases between. The CDR3 length is 14 residues. Germline values: CDR1 MNHEY, CDR2 SMNVEV (reference sequence). CDR3 coding DNA: TGTGCCAGCAGTTCCAGGGGTGCCGCCTACGAGCAGTACTTC. Its protein product is CASSSRGAAYEQYF.

The chain has TRBV7-2 and TRBJ1-4; no clear D. Trimming pared 5 bases from V and 3 bases from J, leaving 13 bases between. This CDR3 has 15 residues. Germline V lookup: CDR1 SGHTA, CDR2 FQGNSA. The CDR3 loop is CASSPYWAANEKLFF. The CDR3 nucleotides read TGTGCCAGCAGCCCCTATTGGGCCGCTAATGAAAAACTGTTTTTT. Combining the CDR3 with reference TRBV7-2 and TRBJ1-4 gives the whole variable domain GAGVSQSPSNKVTEKGKDVELRCDPISGHTALYWYRQSLGQGLEFLIYFQGNSAPDKSGLPSDRFSAERTGGSVSTLTIQRTQQEDSAVYLCASSPYWAANEKLFFGSGTQLSVL.

The V and J genes are TRBV6-6 and TRBJ1-1; D remains unclear. The CDR3 consists of 13 residues. From germline, CDR1 is MNHNY and CDR2 SVGAGI (reference sequence). V lost 5 bases to trimming and J lost 0 bases, with 7 bases between them. CDR3 in amino acids: CASSPEVNTEAFF. Here the CDR3 DNA reads TGTGCCAGCAGTCCTGAGGTGAACACTGAAGCTTTCTTT.